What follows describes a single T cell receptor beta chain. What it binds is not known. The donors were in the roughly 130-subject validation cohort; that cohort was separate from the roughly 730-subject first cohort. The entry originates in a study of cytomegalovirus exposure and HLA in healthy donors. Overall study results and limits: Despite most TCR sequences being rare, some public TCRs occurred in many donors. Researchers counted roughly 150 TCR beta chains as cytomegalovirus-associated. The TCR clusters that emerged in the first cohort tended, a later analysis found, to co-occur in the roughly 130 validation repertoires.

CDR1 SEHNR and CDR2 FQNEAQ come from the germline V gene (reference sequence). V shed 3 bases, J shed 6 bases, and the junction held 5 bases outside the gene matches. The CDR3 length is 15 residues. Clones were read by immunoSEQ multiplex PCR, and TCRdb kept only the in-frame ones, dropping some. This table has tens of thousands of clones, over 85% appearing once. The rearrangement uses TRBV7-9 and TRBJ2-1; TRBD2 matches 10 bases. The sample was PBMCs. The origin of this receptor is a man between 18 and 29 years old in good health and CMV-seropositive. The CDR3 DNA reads TGTGCCAGCAGCTTTGGGACTAGCGTCGGCAATGAGCAGTTCTTC. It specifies CASSFGTSVGNEQFF. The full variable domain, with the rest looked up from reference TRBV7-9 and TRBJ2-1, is DTGVSQNPRHKITKRGQNVTFRCDPISEHNRLYWYRQTLGQGPEFLTYFQNEAQLEKSRLLSDRFSAERPKGSFSTLEIQRTEQGDSAMYLCASSFGTSVGNEQFFGPGTRLTVL.